The T cell receptor beta chain described here comes from a study of cytomegalovirus exposure and HLA in healthy donors. The study, taken as a whole, reports: The only immune exposure information that was available was CMV serostatus.

Vbeta (60) and Jbeta (13) primers were used in the PCR. Measured with immunoSEQ multiplex PCR; TCRdb has only the in-frame clones, and not every one. The table records about 110,000 clones, around four fifths of them present only once. To note about this clone: Antigen specificity is unknown.

Germline V gene lookup returns CDR1 SNHLY and CDR2 FYNNEI. Trimming removed 7 bases at V and 7 bases at J, with 11 bases between. This CDR3 is built from 12 residues. V usage is TRBV2 and J usage is TRBJ2-1, with D uncertain. The sequenced material came from PBMCs. The TCR was taken from a man in his fifties in good health and CMV-seronegative. The DNA for the CDR3 is TGTGCCAGCAACGGCCTAGGAAATGAGCAGTTCTTC. Translated, it gives CASNGLGNEQFF. Variable domain in full (rest from reference TRBV2 and TRBJ2-1): EPEVTQTPSHQVTQMGQEVILRCVPISNHLYFYWYRQILGQKVEFLVSFYNNEISEKSEIFDDQFSVERPDGSNFTLKIRSTKLEDSAMYFCASNGLGNEQFFGPGTRLTVL.